The rows below give T cell receptor beta chains drawn from one sample of a study of T cell clonotyping in hematopoietic cell transplantation. Data came from immunoSEQ multiplex PCR; TCRdb stores just in-frame clones and leaves some out. Of 4,200 or so clones listed, around 20% are singletons. The sequenced sample was peripheral blood mononuclear cells, obtained 30 days after allogeneic stem cell transplant. The receptors originated from a male patient in his fifties who had an allogeneic stem cell transplant from a related donor, so the T cells may come from the graft donor. Some clones in this sample may be carry-over from other donors' samples. The CDR3 runs from the conserved cysteine through the conserved F or W. Fields, in order: D gene, clone size, J gene, V gene, CDR3 DNA, CDR3 protein. A D gene is named only where the DNA matches it firmly. The size of a clone is reported for some rows only, either as once, few or many, or as a class for expanded clones.

D: TRBD1; size: few; J: TRBJ1-2; V: TRBV30; DNA: TGTGCCTGGAGTCCGGGACAGGTTTCACACTATGGCTACACCTTC; CDR3: CAWSPGQVSHYGYTF
D: -; size: -; J: TRBJ2-2; V: TRBV30; DNA: TGTGCCTGGAGTGAAGGGGAGTGGGACACCGGGGAGCTGTTTTTT; CDR3: CAWSEGEWDTGELFF
D: -; size: -; J: TRBJ1-4; V: TRBV30; DNA: TGTGCCTGGAGGACGCCCGGGGAAAAACTGTTTTTT; CDR3: CAWRTPGEKLFF
D: TRBD1; size: -; J: TRBJ1-1; V: TRBV30; DNA: TGTGCCTGGAGTAGGGGACAGGGAAGGGGAACTGAAGCTTTCTTT; CDR3: CAWSRGQGRGTEAFF
D: -; size: -; J: TRBJ2-1; V: TRBV30; DNA: TGTGCCTCCGCTTGGTACAATGAGCAGTTCTTC; CDR3: CASAWYNEQFF
D: -; size: large; J: TRBJ1-2; V: TRBV29-1; DNA: TGCAGCGTCTCCGTGGATTATGGCTACACCTTC; CDR3: CSVSVDYGYTF
D: -; size: -; J: TRBJ2-7; V: TRBV4-3; DNA: TGCGCCAGCAGCCCTGGGAGCTCCTACGAGCAGTACTTC; CDR3: CASSPGSSYEQYF
D: -; size: -; J: TRBJ1-6; V: TRBV7-3; DNA: TGTGCGACCCGGGCGGGGGGACCCTATAATTCACCCCTCCACTTT; CDR3: CATRAGGPYNSPLHF
D: TRBD1; size: -; J: TRBJ1-2; V: TRBV4-1; DNA: TGCGCCAGCAGCCACATAATACAAAGGGGGCGAGCTAACTATGGCTACACCTTC; CDR3: CASSHIIQRGRANYGYTF
D: TRBD1; size: -; J: TRBJ1-2; V: TRBV30; DNA: TGTGCCTGGAGTCGACAGGGGTTTAACTATGGCTACACCTTC; CDR3: CAWSRQGFNYGYTF
D: -; size: -; J: TRBJ2-7; V: TRBV29-1; DNA: TGCAGCGTTGATGGATTCGGTTACGAGCAGTACTTC; CDR3: CSVDGFGYEQYF
D: -; size: few; J: TRBJ2-7; V: TRBV5-1; DNA: TGCGCCAGCAGCCCGGGACGAGTCAGCGAGCAGTACTTC; CDR3: CASSPGRVSEQYF
D: TRBD2; size: -; J: TRBJ2-7; V: TRBV7-9; DNA: TGTGCCAGCAGCACCTTAGCGGGAGTGGTTTCCTACGAGCAGTACTTC; CDR3: CASSTLAGVVSYEQYF
D: -; size: few; J: TRBJ2-2; V: TRBV28; DNA: TGTGCCAGCAGTTTATCCCTTGACAGTTCGAACACCGGGGAGCTGTTTTTT; CDR3: CASSLSLDSSNTGELFF
D: -; size: few; J: TRBJ2-4; V: TRBV9; DNA: TGTGCCAGCAGCCCAGGACCCAGCAAAAACATTCAGTACTTC; CDR3: CASSPGPSKNIQYF
D: TRBD2; size: few; J: TRBJ2-3; V: TRBV25-1; DNA: TGTGCCAGCAGTGAAAGAGCGGGGTCAGATACGCAGTATTTT; CDR3: CASSERAGSDTQYF
D: -; size: few; J: TRBJ1-1; V: TRBV27; DNA: TGTGCCAGCAGTTTAATGAGAAACACTGAAGCTTTCTTT; CDR3: CASSLMRNTEAFF
D: -; size: -; J: TRBJ2-7; V: TRBV30; DNA: TGTGCCTGGAGACGGCAGCGCTACGAGCAGTACTTC; CDR3: CAWRRQRYEQYF
D: -; size: few; J: TRBJ1-2; V: TRBV6-5; DNA: TGTGCCAGCAGTAGTCAAACCAGGGATGGCTACACCTTC; CDR3: CASSSQTRDGYTF
D: -; size: -; J: TRBJ2-1; V: TRBV7-3; DNA: TGTGCCAGCAGCTTATCGAGAGAAGAGCAGTTCTTC; CDR3: CASSLSREEQFF
D: TRBD1; size: -; J: TRBJ2-7; V: TRBV28; DNA: TGTGCCAGCAGCAAAAAACCGGGACAGGGCCACGAGCAGTACTTC; CDR3: CASSKKPGQGHEQYF
D: TRBD1; size: few; J: TRBJ1-5; V: TRBV5-6; DNA: TGTGCCAGCAGCGGCCGGGACAGGGCTATCAATCAGCCCCAGCATTTT; CDR3: CASSGRDRAINQPQHF
D: TRBD1; size: few; J: TRBJ1-2; V: TRBV28; DNA: TGTGCCAGCACCCATGGGGGACAGGGGAGTAGCTACACCTTC; CDR3: CASTHGGQGSSYTF
D: -; size: few; J: TRBJ1-6; V: TRBV7-2; DNA: TGTGCCAGCAGCTTAAGGGAGGCCAGGGATTCACCCCTCCACTTT; CDR3: CASSLREARDSPLHF
D: -; size: few; J: TRBJ1-5; V: TRBV6-5; DNA: TGTGCCAGCAGCCGTGACAGTTATAGCAATCAGCCCCAGCATTTT; CDR3: CASSRDSYSNQPQHF
D: TRBD2; size: few; J: TRBJ2-5; V: TRBV19; DNA: TGTGCCAGTAGCCTGACTAGCGGGGGGTTCGAGACCCAGTACTTC; CDR3: CASSLTSGGFETQYF
D: -; size: few; J: TRBJ1-1; V: TRBV30; DNA: TGTGCCCACGGGGGCCAGCAAGAGAACACTGAAGCTTTCTTT; CDR3: CAHGGQQENTEAFF
D: -; size: -; J: TRBJ1-4; V: TRBV30; DNA: TGTGCCTTCCCACCGTGGGAACCCGCAACTAATGAAAAACTGTTTTTT; CDR3: CAFPPWEPATNEKLFF